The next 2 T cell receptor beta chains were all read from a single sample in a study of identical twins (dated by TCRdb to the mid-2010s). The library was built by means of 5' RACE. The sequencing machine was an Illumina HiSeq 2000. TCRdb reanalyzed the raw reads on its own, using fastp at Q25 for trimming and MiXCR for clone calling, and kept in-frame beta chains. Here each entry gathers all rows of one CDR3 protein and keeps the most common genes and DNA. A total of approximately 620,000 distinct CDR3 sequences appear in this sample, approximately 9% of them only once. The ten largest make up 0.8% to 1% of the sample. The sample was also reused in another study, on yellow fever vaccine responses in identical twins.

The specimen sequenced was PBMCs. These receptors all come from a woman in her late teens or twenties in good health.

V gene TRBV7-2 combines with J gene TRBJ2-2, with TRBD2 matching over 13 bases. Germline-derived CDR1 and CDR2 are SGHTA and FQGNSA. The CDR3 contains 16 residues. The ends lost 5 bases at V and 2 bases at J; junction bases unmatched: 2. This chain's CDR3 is CASSTSGGANTGELFF. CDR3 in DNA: TGTGCCAGCAGCACTAGCGGGGGGGCCAACACCGGGGAGCTGTTTTTT. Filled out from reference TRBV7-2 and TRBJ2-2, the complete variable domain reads GAGVSQSPSNKVTEKGKDVELRCDPISGHTALYWYRQSLGQGLEFLIYFQGNSAPDKSGLPSDRFSAERTGGSVSTLTIQRTQQEDSAVYLCASSTSGGANTGELFFGEGSRLTVL.

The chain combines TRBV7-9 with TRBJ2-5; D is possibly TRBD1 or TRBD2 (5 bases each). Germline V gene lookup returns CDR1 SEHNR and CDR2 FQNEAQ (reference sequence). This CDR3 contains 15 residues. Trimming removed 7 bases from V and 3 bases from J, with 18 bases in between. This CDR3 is CASNSGARIEETQYF. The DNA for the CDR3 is TGTGCCAGCAATTCCGGGGCTAGGATCGAAGAGACCCAGTACTTC. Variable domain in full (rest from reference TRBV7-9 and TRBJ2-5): DTGVSQNPRHKITKRGQNVTFRCDPISEHNRLYWYRQTLGQGPEFLTYFQNEAQLEKSRLLSDRFSAERPKGSFSTLEIQRTEQGDSAMYLCASNSGARIEETQYFGPGTRLLVL.